This TCR beta chain was recovered during a study of monozygotic twins with cystic fibrosis. Overall study results and limits: Unrelated CF individuals shared fewer identical clonotypes than monozygotic CF twins.

Assay used: immunoSEQ multiplex PCR; TCRdb lists only in-frame clones, some missing. This sample has tens of thousands of clones, with approximately 90% found just once. A word on this clone: Its cognate antigen is unknown.

Trimming cost V 4 bases and J 2 bases; bases outside gene matches: 1. This CDR3 region has 14 residues. CDR1 and CDR2 (germline): LNHDA, SQIVND (reference sequence). The chain links TRBV19 to TRBJ2-7; 11 bases agree with TRBD2. This clonotype was sampled from a girl aged 2 to 9 with cystic fibrosis. The sample was blood. The CDR3: CASSTSGGPYEQYF. Here the CDR3 DNA reads TGTGCCAGTAGTACTAGCGGGGGGCCCTACGAGCAGTACTTC.